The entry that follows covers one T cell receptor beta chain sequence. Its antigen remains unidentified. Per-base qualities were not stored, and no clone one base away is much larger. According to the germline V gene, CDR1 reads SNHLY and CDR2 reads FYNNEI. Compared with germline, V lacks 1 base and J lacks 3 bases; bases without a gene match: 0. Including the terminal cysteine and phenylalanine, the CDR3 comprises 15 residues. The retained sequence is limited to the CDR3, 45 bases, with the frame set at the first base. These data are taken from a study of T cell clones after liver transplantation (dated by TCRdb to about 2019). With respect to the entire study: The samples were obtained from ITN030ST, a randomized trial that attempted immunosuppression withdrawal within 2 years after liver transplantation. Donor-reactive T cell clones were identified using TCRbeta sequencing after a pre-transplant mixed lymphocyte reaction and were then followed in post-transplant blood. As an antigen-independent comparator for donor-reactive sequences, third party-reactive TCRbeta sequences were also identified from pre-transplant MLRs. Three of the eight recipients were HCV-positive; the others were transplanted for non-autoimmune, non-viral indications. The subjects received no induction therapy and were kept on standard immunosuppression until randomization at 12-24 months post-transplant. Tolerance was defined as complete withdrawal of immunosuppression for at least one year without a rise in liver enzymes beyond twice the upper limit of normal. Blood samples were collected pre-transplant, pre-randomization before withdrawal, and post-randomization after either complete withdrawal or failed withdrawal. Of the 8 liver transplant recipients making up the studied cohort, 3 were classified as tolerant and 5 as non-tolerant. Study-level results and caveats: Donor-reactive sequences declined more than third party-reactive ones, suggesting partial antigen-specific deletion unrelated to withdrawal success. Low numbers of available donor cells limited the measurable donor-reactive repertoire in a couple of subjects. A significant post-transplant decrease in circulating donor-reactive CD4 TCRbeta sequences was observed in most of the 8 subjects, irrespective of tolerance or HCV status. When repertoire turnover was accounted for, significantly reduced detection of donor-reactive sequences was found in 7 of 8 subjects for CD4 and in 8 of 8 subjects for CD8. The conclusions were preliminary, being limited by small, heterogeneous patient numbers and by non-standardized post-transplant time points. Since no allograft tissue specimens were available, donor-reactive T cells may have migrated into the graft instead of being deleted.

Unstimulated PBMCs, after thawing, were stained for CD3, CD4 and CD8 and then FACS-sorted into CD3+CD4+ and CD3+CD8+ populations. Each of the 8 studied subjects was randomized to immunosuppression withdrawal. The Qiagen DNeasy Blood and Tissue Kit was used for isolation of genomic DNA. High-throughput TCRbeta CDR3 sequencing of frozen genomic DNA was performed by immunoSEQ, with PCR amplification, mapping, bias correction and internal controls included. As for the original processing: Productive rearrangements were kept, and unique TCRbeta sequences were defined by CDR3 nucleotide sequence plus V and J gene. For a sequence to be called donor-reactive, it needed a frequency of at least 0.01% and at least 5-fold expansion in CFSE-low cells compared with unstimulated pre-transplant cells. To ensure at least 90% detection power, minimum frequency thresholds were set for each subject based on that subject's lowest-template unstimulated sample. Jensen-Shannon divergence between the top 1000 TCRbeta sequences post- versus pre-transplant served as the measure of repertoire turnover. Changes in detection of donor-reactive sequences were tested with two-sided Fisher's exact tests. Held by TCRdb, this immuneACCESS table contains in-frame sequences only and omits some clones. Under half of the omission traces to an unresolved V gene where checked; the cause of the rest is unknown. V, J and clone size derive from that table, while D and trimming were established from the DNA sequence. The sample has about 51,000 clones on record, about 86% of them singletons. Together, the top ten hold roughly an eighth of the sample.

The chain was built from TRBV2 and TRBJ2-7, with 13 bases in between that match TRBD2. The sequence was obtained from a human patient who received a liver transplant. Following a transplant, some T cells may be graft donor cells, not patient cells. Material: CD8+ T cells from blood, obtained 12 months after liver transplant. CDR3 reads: CASSEGTSGSYEQYF. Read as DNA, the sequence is TGTGCCAGCAGTGAAGGGACTAGCGGGAGCTACGAGCAGTACTTC.